The rows below give T cell receptor beta chains drawn from one sample of a study of STAT5B mutations in CD4+ large granular lymphocyte leukemia. The assay was immunoSEQ multiplex PCR, and TCRdb's table has in-frame clones only and misses some. The sample records roughly 34,000 clones, 76% being singletons. Sequenced sample: CD4+ T cells from blood buffy coats. The source is a human donor in good health. Both conserved end residues are part of each CDR3. Fields, in order: V gene, clone size, J gene, D gene, CDR3 protein, CDR3 DNA. D genes are given only for firm matches. For some rows the clone size is stated as once, few or many, or as a class when expanded; others skip it.

TRBV27,NA,TRBJ2-7,TRBD1,CASSSETPEGAREQYF,TGTGCCAGCAGTTCTGAGACCCCCGAGGGGGCGCGCGAGCAGTACTTC
TRBV18,NA,TRBJ1-2,NA,CASSPPTGREYGYTF,TGTGCCAGCTCACCACCAACAGGGAGAGAGTATGGCTACACCTTC
TRBV5-4,NA,TRBJ2-1,NA,CASSSGPGSGGFF,TGTGCCAGCAGCTCTGGCCCAGGGTCTGGAGGGTTCTTC
TRBV4-3,NA,TRBJ2-2,NA,CASSRQTPNTGELFF,TGCGCCAGCAGCCGACAGACACCGAACACCGGGGAGCTGTTTTTT
TRBV5-1,NA,TRBJ2-1,NA,CASSLLVGDNEQFF,TGCGCCAGCAGCTTGCTTGTCGGGGACAATGAGCAGTTCTTC
TRBV23-1,NA,TRBJ1-6,TRBD1,CASSHFRGQGLQHYNSPLHF,TGCGCCAGCAGCCATTTCCGCGGACAGGGATTACAGCATTATAATTCACCCCTCCACTTT
TRBV25-1,once,TRBJ2-1,NA,CASSESGAGEQFF,TGTGCCAGCAGTGAATCCGGTGCCGGTGAGCAGTTCTTC
TRBV5-1,NA,TRBJ1-2,NA,CASSSGTPGRSYTF,TGCGCCAGCAGCTCCGGGACACCGGGAAGAAGCTACACCTTC
TRBV6-1,NA,TRBJ1-2,NA,CASTPGGKPLYGYTF,TGTGCCAGCACCCCTGGGGGGAAACCTCTCTATGGCTACACCTTC
TRBV6-5,NA,TRBJ1-1,NA,CASRPGQRGTEAFF,TGTGCCAGCAGGCCTGGACAGCGAGGGACTGAAGCTTTCTTT
TRBV5-1,NA,TRBJ2-7,NA,CASSSRDSNYEQYF,TGCGCCAGCAGCAGCCGGGACTCCAACTACGAGCAGTACTTC
TRBV5-1,NA,TRBJ1-5,TRBD1,CASSQLGQSNQPQHF,TGCGCCAGCAGCCAACTGGGACAGAGCAATCAGCCCCAGCATTTT
TRBV9,NA,TRBJ2-3,NA,CASSVGPRTDTQYF,TGTGCCAGCAGCGTAGGGCCCAGAACAGATACGCAGTATTTT
TRBV7-2,NA,TRBJ2-2,TRBD2,CASRWLADYTGELFF,TGTGCCAGCCGATGGCTAGCGGACTACACCGGGGAGCTGTTTTTT
TRBV5-1,NA,TRBJ2-7,NA,CASSLVGYEQYF,TGCGCCAGCAGCTTGGTAGGGTACGAGCAGTACTTC
TRBV27,NA,TRBJ2-7,NA,CASSWAGSVSYEQYF,TGTGCCAGCAGTTGGGCGGGGTCCGTCTCCTACGAGCAGTACTTC
TRBV29-1,NA,TRBJ2-5,NA,CSVDPNRETQYF,TGCAGCGTTGACCCCAACAGGGAGACCCAGTACTTC
TRBV11-2,NA,TRBJ2-4,NA,CASTGTGLRGDIQYF,TGTGCCAGCACCGGAACGGGACTTAGGGGGGACATTCAGTACTTC
TRBV7-8,NA,TRBJ1-5,TRBD1,CASSLGQVVSNQPQHF,TGTGCCAGCAGCCTCGGACAGGTTGTAAGCAATCAGCCCCAGCATTTT
TRBV7-2,NA,TRBJ2-3,NA,CASSLRDPDTQYF,TGTGCCAGCAGCTTAAGGGACCCAGATACGCAGTATTTT
TRBV13,NA,TRBJ2-7,TRBD2,CASSFSGGANEQYF,TGTGCCAGCAGCTTTAGCGGGGGGGCGAACGAGCAGTACTTC
TRBV6-1,NA,TRBJ2-6,NA,CASRPGSGANVLTF,TGTGCCAGCAGGCCCGGGTCTGGGGCCAACGTCCTGACTTTC
TRBV5-8,once,TRBJ2-1,TRBD2,CASSLSGNPYNEQFF,TGTGCCAGCAGCCTTAGCGGGAATCCCTACAATGAGCAGTTCTTC
TRBV6-1,NA,TRBJ2-5,NA,CASSDRASRVWVKTQYF,TGTGCCAGCAGTGATCGGGCGTCCAGGGTTTGGGTGAAGACCCAGTACTTC
TRBV9,NA,TRBJ2-7,NA,CASSPSFGDAGEQYF,TGTGCCAGCAGCCCCTCCTTTGGGGACGCGGGCGAGCAGTACTTC
TRBV5-4,few,TRBJ1-2,NA,CASSSRTGNYGYTF,TGTGCCAGCAGCTCGCGGACGGGGAACTATGGCTACACCTTC
TRBV5-1,NA,TRBJ2-7,NA,CASRKEAGSYEQYF,TGCGCCAGCAGGAAAGAGGCGGGCTCCTACGAGCAGTACTTC
TRBV29-1,NA,TRBJ2-2,TRBD1,CSGGQGAGELFF,TGCAGCGGGGGACAGGGGGCCGGGGAGCTGTTTTTT
TRBV4-3,NA,TRBJ1-1,TRBD1,CASSQEYRGSAEAFF,TGCGCCAGCAGCCAAGAATACAGGGGGTCGGCTGAAGCTTTCTTT